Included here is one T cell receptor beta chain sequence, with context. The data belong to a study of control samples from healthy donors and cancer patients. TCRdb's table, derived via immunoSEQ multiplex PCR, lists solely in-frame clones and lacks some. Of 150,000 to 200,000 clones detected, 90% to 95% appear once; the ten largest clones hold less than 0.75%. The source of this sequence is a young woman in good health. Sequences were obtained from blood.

Written as DNA, the CDR3 is TGTGCCAGCAGTGAAAAAGGGGTCTATGGCTACACCTTC. Encoded protein: CASSEKGVYGYTF. The chain couples TRBV25-1 to TRBJ1-2, with D possibly matching TRBD1 (5 bases). The germline V gene encodes CDR1 MGHDK and CDR2 SYGVNS. The CDR3 is made up of 13 amino acids. V was cut by 2 bases and J by 4 bases, with 8 bases left in between.